Below, 13 T cell receptor beta chains from the same sample are listed, as sequenced in a study of cytomegalovirus exposure and HLA in healthy donors. PCR primers comprised 60 Vbeta and 13 Jbeta primers. This table comes from immunoSEQ multiplex PCR, and its TCRdb copy is limited to in-frame clones, with some not included. The sample totals about 200,000 clones. Sequencing was carried out using PBMCs. Source of these receptors: a girl under 10 years old in good health and CMV-seropositive.

The chain joins TRBV28 to TRBJ2-6; D gene unclear. This CDR3 is built from 17 residues. In germline, CDR1 is MDHEN, CDR2 SYDVKM. Between the trimmed V and J ends, which lost 3 bases and 1 base, there was a span of 13 bases. The CDR3 reads CASSLYQTLSGANVLTF. The CDR3 region has the DNA TGTGCCAGCAGTTTGTATCAAACTTTATCTGGGGCCAACGTCCTGACTTTC.

This CDR3 reads CASSDSRAGGFF. CDR3 in DNA: TGTGCCAGCAGTGACTCGAGGGCGGGGGGGTTCTTC. The chain combines TRBV6-4 with TRBJ2-1; TRBD2 matches at 8 bases. V lost 0 bases and J lost 15; bases outside the gene matches: 4. This CDR3 spans 12 amino acids. CDR1 and CDR2 from the germline V gene are MRHNA and SNTAGT.

The chain links TRBV7-2 to TRBJ1-4, with D maybe TRBD1 (5 bases). Trimming removed 3 bases from V and 10 bases from J, with 12 bases in between. This CDR3 region has 13 residues. Germline V CDR1 and CDR2: SGHTA, FQGNSA. CDR3 in DNA: TGTGCCAGCAGCTTGCTATTGCAGGGAAAACTGTTTTTT. This encodes CASSLLLQGKLFF. Full variable domain (missing parts from reference TRBV7-2 and TRBJ1-4): GAGVSQSPSNKVTEKGKDVELRCDPISGHTALYWYRQSLGQGLEFLIYFQGNSAPDKSGLPSDRFSAERTGGSVSTLTIQRTQQEDSAVYLCASSLLLQGKLFFGSGTQLSVL.

The rearrangement links TRBV27 to TRBJ2-5; 7 nucleotides match TRBD2. The end of the DNA is better explained by TRBJ2-7, so the J call may be wrong. The CDR3 loop spans 14 amino acids. The germline gives CDR1 MNHEY, CDR2 SMNVEV (reference sequence). The CDR3 protein is CASSRDYGHYEQYF. DNA of the CDR3: TGTGCCAGCAGCCGGGACTACGGGCACTACGAGCAGTACTTC.

The rearrangement joins TRBV4-2 to TRBJ2-1; 11 nucleotides agree with TRBD2. The CDR3 has 19 residues. The germline V gene has CDR1 LGHNA and CDR2 YNFKEQ. With V trimmed by 1 base and J by 2 bases, 10 bases remained unmatched. The CDR3 nucleotides read TGTGCCAGCAGCCAAGTCACGGGACTAGCGGTAGGGCCCTACAATGAGCAGTTCTTC. Its translation: CASSQVTGLAVGPYNEQFF.

J is TRBJ2-5 and V is TRBV4-2; 7 bases match TRBD2. V lost 4 bases, J lost 5 bases, and 19 bases stayed unmatched. Germline CDR1 is LGHNA and CDR2 is YNFKEQ. This CDR3 region has 18 residues. CDR3 sequence reads: CASSPQLTGGGSVETQYF. The CDR3, as DNA: TGTGCCAGCAGCCCCCAATTAACTGGCGGGGGTAGTGTGGAGACCCAGTACTTC.

This chain joins TRBV11-2 and TRBJ2-7; maybe TRBD2 (7 bases). Germline assignment: CDR1 SGHAT and CDR2 FQNNGV. V lost 8 bases to trimming and J lost 0 bases, with 17 bases between them. The CDR3 is made up of 15 amino acids. The CDR3 spells CASRSLGGPSYEQYF. The CDR3 DNA reads TGTGCCAGCCGCTCCCTGGGGGGGCCCTCCTACGAGCAGTACTTC.

The chain uses TRBV5-4 and TRBJ1-2, with 12 bases matching TRBD1. V lost 0 bases and J lost 8; bases outside the gene matches: 11. The CDR3 covers 17 residues. The germline CDR1 and CDR2 sequences are SGHNT and YYREEE (reference sequence). The CDR3: CASSLEGQGALARGYTF. CDR3 in DNA: TGTGCCAGCAGCTTGGAGGGACAGGGGGCTCTCGCGAGGGGCTACACCTTC.

J is TRBJ2-5 and V is TRBV5-4, with a possible D match to TRBD2 (6 bases). V lost 1 base and J lost 3, with 13 bases in between. The V gene's germline CDR1 is SGHNT and CDR2 YYREEE (reference sequence). The CDR3 runs 15 residues. CDR3 amino acids: CASSLILGGKETQYF. For the CDR3, the DNA is TGTGCCAGCAGCTTGATTTTGGGGGGTAAAGAGACCCAGTACTTC.

The chain carries TRBV28 and TRBJ1-1; D gene ambiguous. Per germline, CDR1 MDHEN and CDR2 SYDVKM. The V and J ends lost 6 bases and 5 bases respectively, with 13 bases between them. The CDR3 contains 13 residues. CDR3 in amino acids: CASRAGMQTEAFF. The DNA of the CDR3 is TGTGCCAGCAGGGCCGGGATGCAGACTGAAGCTTTCTTT.

The rearrangement joins TRBV4-1 to TRBJ2-3, with 11 bases lining up with TRBD1. CDR3 length: 15 amino acids. Germline V gene data show CDR1 as MGHRA and CDR2 as YSYEKL. Unmatched junction bases numbered 5, after V lost 4 bases and J lost 5 bases. The CDR3 sequence: CASSLGTGGVDTQYF. As DNA, the CDR3 is TGCGCCAGCAGCCTGGGGACAGGGGGGGTAGATACGCAGTATTTT.

The V and J genes are TRBV5-4 and TRBJ2-4; 9 nucleotides agree with TRBD2. The V segment lost 4 bases and the J segment 6 bases; nucleotides outside the gene matches: 14. The germline V gene has CDR1 SGHNT and CDR2 YYREEE (reference sequence). The CDR3 runs 17 residues. CDR3 sequence reads: CASSGAGGLFRSNIQYF. As DNA, the CDR3 is TGTGCCAGCAGCGGAGCGGGAGGCCTTTTCAGATCAAACATTCAGTACTTC.

The rearrangement uses TRBV7-2 and TRBJ1-4, with TRBD1 matching over 7 bases. Germline CDR1 is SGHTA and CDR2 is FQGNSA. J gave up 0 bases and V 6 bases, and 7 bases lay outside the gene matches. The CDR3 has 16 residues. Here the CDR3 DNA reads TGTGCCAGCAGTTGGGGGACAGCTGCAACTAATGAAAAACTGTTTTTT. Protein sequence: CASSWGTAATNEKLFF.